These 28 T cell receptor beta chains share one sample of origin, sequenced in a study of technical replicates of blood from a few donors. The data were produced by immunoSEQ multiplex PCR, yet TCRdb's version contains in-frame clones alone and is incomplete. Among 55,000 to 80,000 clones listed, around 97% were seen once. Sample: T cells isolated from PBMCs. The receptors come from a human donor in good health.

This clone was seen just once. V gene TRBV27 combines with J gene TRBJ2-1; 10 bases align to TRBD2. The V gene's germline CDR1 is MNHEY and CDR2 SMNVEV (reference sequence). The CDR3 has 15 residues. V lost 0 bases and J lost 4; bases outside the gene matches: 0. CDR3 sequence (DNA): TGTGCCAGCAGTTTATCACTAGCGGGGTACAATGAGCAGTTCTTC. Protein sequence: CASSLSLAGYNEQFF.

The chain has TRBV5-1 and TRBJ2-3; no clear D gene. The germline gives CDR1 SGHRS, CDR2 YFSETQ. This CDR3 has 14 amino acids. Trimming took off 4 bases at V and 1 base at J, with 10 bases between the two ends. The CDR3 DNA reads TGCGCCAGCAGCCCGGGTTCCGGCACAGATACGCAGTATTTT. Its translation is CASSPGSGTDTQYF.

The chain links TRBV11-3 to TRBJ2-5, with unresolved D. Germline values: CDR1 SGHNT, CDR2 YENEEA. The V end was cut by 1 base, the J end by 3 bases, with 12 bases between. The CDR3 is 15 amino acids. In DNA form, the CDR3 reads TGTGCCAGCAGCTTAGTAGGATTGGCGGAAGAGACCCAGTACTTC. Translating gives CASSLVGLAEETQYF.

The rearrangement links TRBV6-6 to TRBJ2-2; TRBD2 is a possible D gene (6 bases). Germline CDR1 and CDR2: MNHNY and SVGAGI (reference sequence). This CDR3 comprises 13 residues. V lost 5 bases and J lost 5, with 9 bases in between. DNA of the CDR3: TGTGCCAGCAGTGGACTACAAACCGGGGAGCTGTTTTTT. This encodes CASSGLQTGELFF.

The chain is built from TRBV2 and TRBJ2-1; TRBD1 matches 7 bases. The germline CDR1 and CDR2 sequences are SNHLY and FYNNEI. The CDR3 length is 15 residues. V trimming: 4 bases; J trimming: 0 bases; junction bases outside the gene matches: 3. CDR3 nucleotides: TGTGCCAGCAGTGTACAGGGGAGCTCCTACAATGAGCAGTTCTTC. It translates to CASSVQGSSYNEQFF.

The CDR3 is CASSDSASSYEQYF. The CDR3 region has the DNA TGTGCCAGCAGTGACAGTGCCAGCTCCTACGAGCAGTACTTC. V usage is TRBV2 and J usage is TRBJ2-7; D ambiguous. Germline values: CDR1 SNHLY, CDR2 FYNNEI. CDR3 length: 14 residues. Between the trimmed V and J ends, which lost 3 bases and 0 bases, there was a span of 9 bases.

The V call is TRBV6-1, the J call TRBJ2-7, with D maybe TRBD1 (7 bases). The CDR3 extends over 16 amino acids. The germline V gene encodes CDR1 MNHNS and CDR2 SASEGT. Trimming left V 3 bases short and J 1 base short, with 16 bases between. CDR3 sequence (DNA): TGTGCCAGCAGTGAGTGGAGGGGACAGAGATCCTACGAGCAGTACTTC. This sequence encodes CASSEWRGQRSYEQYF.

The CDR3 region has the DNA TGTGCCTGGAGTCAAACGACAGGGGCCTATGGCTACACCTTC. This encodes CAWSQTTGAYGYTF. The J gene is TRBJ1-2, the V gene TRBV30; 8 nucleotides line up with TRBD1. The germline V gene has CDR1 GTSNPN and CDR2 SVGIG (reference sequence). V lost 2 bases, J lost 4 bases, and 6 bases stayed unmatched. The CDR3 extends over 14 amino acids.

V and J are TRBV10-3 and TRBJ2-7; TRBD1 matches at 10 bases. The CDR3 sequence is 15 residues long. V lost 4 bases to trimming and J lost 0 bases; unmatched junction nucleotides: 3. Per germline, CDR1 ENHRY and CDR2 SYGVKD. The CDR3 nucleotides are TGTGCCATCAGTGGAAGGACAGGGGGCTCCTACGAGCAGTACTTC. Its protein is CAISGRTGGSYEQYF.

The chain has TRBV2 and TRBJ2-5; D is unclear. CDR3 length: 12 amino acids. Trimming cost V 0 bases and J 5 bases, with 4 bases left between them. CDR1 is SNHLY and CDR2 is FYNNEI in the germline V gene. This CDR3 reads CASSEAGETQYF. CDR3 nucleotides: TGTGCCAGCAGTGAAGCCGGGGAGACCCAGTACTTC.

The V call is TRBV5-4, the J call TRBJ2-1, with TRBD2 identical over 8 bases. With 5 bases clipped from V and 1 base from J, the junction kept 8 bases outside the gene matches. The CDR3 has 16 residues. Germline CDR1 SGHNT, CDR2 YYREEE (reference sequence). The CDR3 spells CASRSRGGRSYNEQFF. The CDR3 coding sequence is TGTGCCAGCAGATCCCGCGGGGGGCGTTCCTACAATGAGCAGTTCTTC. Filled out from reference TRBV5-4 and TRBJ2-1, the complete variable domain reads ETGVTQSPTHLIKTRGQQVTLRCSSQSGHNTVSWYQQALGQGPQFIFQYYREEENGRGNFPPRFSGLQFPNYSSELNVNALELDDSALYLCASRSRGGRSYNEQFFGPGTRLTVL.

CDR3 DNA sequence: TGTGCCAGCAGCTTGGAGCTGGGACAGGGGATCACAGATACGCAGTATTTT. It specifies CASSLELGQGITDTQYF. This chain uses TRBV5-6 with TRBJ2-3; TRBD1 matches 10 bases. V lost 0 bases to trimming and J lost 2 bases; unmatched junction nucleotides: 6. The CDR3 consists of 17 residues. The germline gives CDR1 SGHDT, CDR2 YYEEEE.

The genes are TRBV4-1 and TRBJ2-7, with D possibly TRBD2 on 6 matching bases. The V gene's germline CDR1 is MGHRA and CDR2 YSYEKL. Trimming removed 4 bases at V and 5 bases at J, with 15 bases between. CDR3 size: 14 residues. DNA of the CDR3: TGCGCCAGCAGCCCGGTACTAGCTAACAACGAGCAGTACTTC. This translates into CASSPVLANNEQYF.

V and J are TRBV18 and TRBJ2-7; a weak D match, TRBD1 (6 bases). The CDR3 runs to 16 residues. The germline V gene encodes CDR1 KGHSH and CDR2 LQKENI. V was clipped by 1 base and J by 2 bases, with 15 bases between them. The CDR3 region is CASSPLRGKETYEQYF. DNA for the CDR3: TGTGCCAGCTCACCACTCAGGGGAAAAGAGACCTACGAGCAGTACTTC. Full variable domain (outside the CDR3, taken from reference TRBV18 and TRBJ2-7): NAGVMQNPRHLVRRRGQEARLRCSPMKGHSHVYWYRQLPEEGLKFMVYLQKENIIDESGMPKERFSAEFPKEGPSILRIQQVVRGDSAAYFCASSPLRGKETYEQYFGPGTRLTVT.

The J gene is TRBJ2-7, the V gene TRBV4-2, with D uncertain. The germline V and J ends were trimmed by 4 bases and 3 bases, with 10 bases remaining between them. This CDR3 spans 13 amino acids. Germline values: CDR1 LGHNA, CDR2 YNFKEQ. The CDR3 DNA follows: TGTGCCAGCAGCCCCGACACAAACTACGAGCAGTACTTC. This translates into CASSPDTNYEQYF.

The chain combines TRBV5-8 with TRBJ2-7, with D possibly matching TRBD2 (5 bases). The CDR3 totals 13 residues. The ends were cut back, 2 bases at V and 4 bases at J, with 10 bases in the middle. Germline V gene data show CDR1 as SGHTS and CDR2 as YDEGEE. This chain's CDR3 is CASSLRERYEQYF. The DNA for the CDR3 is TGTGCCAGCAGCTTAAGGGAGCGTTACGAGCAGTACTTC.

V gene TRBV9 combines with J gene TRBJ2-7, with D perhaps TRBD1 (5 bases). The CDR3 has 15 amino acids. Looked up from germline, CDR1 is SGDLS and CDR2 is YYNGEE. Trimming stripped 4 bases from V and 2 bases from J, with 16 bases between. This chain's CDR3 is CASSPTLTAAYEQYF. CDR3 coding DNA: TGTGCCAGCAGCCCGACGTTGACAGCAGCCTACGAGCAGTACTTC.

This chain joins TRBV7-8 and TRBJ2-7; tentative D call: TRBD2 (6 bases). The CDR3 length is 15 residues. V was pared by 5 bases and J by 4 bases, with 18 bases between. CDR1 is SGHVS, CDR2 FQNEAQ, per germline. The CDR3, as DNA: TGTGCCAGCAGCGATGGGCCGCGGGGTGATTACGAGCAGTACTTC. This gives the protein CASSDGPRGDYEQYF.

The rearrangement links TRBV27 to TRBJ2-2, with a weak D call TRBD1 (5 bases). Germline V lookup: CDR1 MNHEY, CDR2 SMNVEV (reference sequence). This CDR3 has 15 amino acids. Trimming took off 10 bases at V and 1 base at J, with 16 bases between the two ends. The CDR3 DNA follows: TGTGCCACCACACTCGCTCAGGGGAACACCGGGGAGCTGTTTTTT. It translates to CATTLAQGNTGELFF.

The rearrangement uses TRBV11-2 and TRBJ1-1; no clear D. The CDR3 is made up of 14 amino acids. Germline V gene data show CDR1 as SGHAT and CDR2 as FQNNGV. The V gene lost 1 base and the J gene lost 4 bases, with 10 bases spanning the gap. Here the CDR3 reads CASSLAVRGTEAFF. The CDR3 nucleotides are TGTGCCAGCAGCTTAGCGGTGCGGGGCACTGAAGCTTTCTTT.

The count of this clone is one. This sequence joins TRBV7-8 and TRBJ1-1; D is undetermined. Germline V gene sequence: CDR1 SGHVS, CDR2 FQNEAQ. Trimming removed 4 bases from V and 10 bases from J, with 13 bases in between. The CDR3 totals 12 residues. The CDR3 protein is CASSSELRGAFF. The CDR3 DNA sequence: TGTGCCAGCAGCTCCGAACTCCGGGGAGCTTTCTTT.

The count of this clone is one. This chain joins TRBV5-1 and TRBJ2-2; D possibly corresponds to TRBD1 (6 bases). Trimming cost V 0 bases and J 1 base, with 10 bases left between them. CDR1 is SGHRS and CDR2 is YFSETQ in the germline V gene. This CDR3 has 16 residues. CDR3 protein: CASSLERTVNTGELFF. CDR3 bases: TGCGCCAGCAGCTTGGAGCGGACAGTGAACACCGGGGAGCTGTTTTTT.

CDR3 residues: CASSSGTGLSSYNSPLHF. The CDR3 DNA sequence: TGTGCCAGCAGCTCCGGGACAGGTCTAAGCTCCTATAATTCACCCCTCCACTTT. The genes are TRBV5-4 and TRBJ1-6; TRBD1 aligns across 8 bases. The length of the CDR3 is 18 residues. The ends lost 3 bases at V and 0 bases at J; junction bases unmatched: 8. Per the germline V gene, CDR1 is SGHNT and CDR2 is YYREEE (reference sequence).

This CDR3 reads CASSLFPTAGNTIYF. The DNA for the CDR3 is TGTGCCAGCAGTTTATTCCCGACAGCCGGAAACACCATATATTTT. The V and J genes are TRBV27 and TRBJ1-3; tentatively, D is TRBD1 (5 bases). The CDR3 is made up of 15 amino acids. V lost 1 base and J lost 4, with 11 bases in between. Germline V gene lookup returns CDR1 MNHEY and CDR2 SMNVEV (reference sequence).

The chain employs TRBV30 and TRBJ2-1, with D maybe TRBD2 (6 bases). Looked up from germline, CDR1 is GTSNPN and CDR2 is SVGIG (reference sequence). Trimming removed 7 bases at V and 8 bases at J, with 15 bases between. This CDR3 spans 12 amino acids. CDR3 sequence reads: CASRAGRDEQFF. CDR3 bases: TGTGCCTCCAGGGCGGGGCGGGATGAGCAGTTCTTC.

This chain joins TRBV29-1 and TRBJ2-7; D is perhaps TRBD2 (6 bases). CDR1 and CDR2 (germline): SQVTM, ANQGSEA. This CDR3 spans 11 amino acids. Trimming stripped 6 bases from V and 0 bases from J, with 6 bases between. CDR3 DNA sequence: TGCAGCGTGCGGGACTCCTACGAGCAGTACTTC. This sequence encodes CSVRDSYEQYF.

This clone appeared once. The V and J genes are TRBV25-1 and TRBJ2-7, with D hard to call. CDR3 length equals 16 residues. V lost 2 bases and J 2 bases, leaving 16 bases between the germline ends. CDR1 is MGHDK, CDR2 SYGVNS, per germline. The CDR3 bases are TGTGCCAGCAGTGAAAACTCGGCAGGTACAACCTACGAGCAGTACTTC. Its protein is CASSENSAGTTYEQYF.

V and J are TRBV4-1 and TRBJ2-1; D is uncertain. V lost 3 bases, J lost 0 bases, and 6 bases lay in between. Germline CDR1 and CDR2: MGHRA and YSYEKL. The CDR3 runs to 14 residues. For the CDR3, the DNA is TGCGCCAGCAGCCACCCGAGCTCCTACAATGAGCAGTTCTTC. This sequence encodes CASSHPSSYNEQFF.